The present entry profiles one TCR beta chain with its context. The antigen it recognizes is unknown. The sample comes from a study of cytomegalovirus exposure and HLA in healthy donors (dated by TCRdb to the late 2010s). Describing the broader study: According to an earlier analysis of 550 to 700 of the donors, some 180 million T cells yielded 117 million unique TCR beta sequences and about 300 Gb of sequence data. An early release that covered approximately 600 HLA-typed donors contained 300 to 350 gigabases of sequencing data and tens of millions of unique TCR sequences. Among the approximately 400 genotyped donors, around 81% belonged to the genetic ancestry cluster associated with self-reported Caucasian donors. The study aimed to test whether signatures of past pathogen exposure could be identified by cataloging public T cell receptors. The study profiled the T cell repertoires of 550 to 700 subjects by immunosequencing and related them to cytomegalovirus serostatus. Along with the roughly 670-subject first cohort, a separate validation cohort of over a hundred different subjects was used. High-throughput TCR immunosequencing, statistical association of individual TCRs with disease status, and machine learning were combined to predict cytomegalovirus infection status. In a later analysis, previously published TCR beta repertoires from roughly 710 donors were re-analyzed and high-resolution HLA genotyping was added so that TCR occurrence patterns could be studied. In the later analysis, no new phenotypic data were used to find candidate immune exposures; instead, reliance was placed on TCR beta sequences and their occurrence across donors. In an earlier analysis of several hundred of the donors, high-throughput TCR beta sequencing was used to judge whether each TCR beta V gene segment behaved as functional or pseudogenic. Donor age, sex, ethnicity and CMV serostatus were compiled alongside the repertoire data. In a later genetic analysis, genome-wide SNP genotypes for about three fifths of the 666 donors were used, and that subset was treated as a discovery cohort. All discovery cohort repertoires had been generated using a single sequencing platform. HLA typing included class I and class II loci at four-digit resolution. The number of typed donors differed by locus: about 629-630 for A, B, C, DRB1 and DQB1; 522 for DQA1; some 610 for DPA1; and around 450 for DPB1. Roughly 5 DR-DQ haplotypes were handled as single units for association and clustering, since linkage in the cohort was strong. Among about 370 genotyped donors of the cohort, an average of approximately 220,000 unique TCR beta nucleotide sequences was sequenced per donor, of which about 18% were non-productive. General conclusions and limits of the study: Because counts were too low, about 17 rarely observed V segments, including chromosome 9 orphons, were excluded from the earlier analysis of fewer than 650 of the donors. This cohort had only TCR beta chains sequenced, and the lack of alpha or paired-chain data limited which features could be detected. HLA typing was unavailable for some donors at each locus, so association tests used only the typed subset. A further reported finding was that TCR beta sequences accurately predicted the HLA-A and HLA-B alleles for most subjects in the first cohort. Sequencing depth was assumed to be roughly uniform across donors in the presence/absence analyses, though that assumption may not hold. An association between a missense DCLRE1C variant and V-gene and J-gene trimming of TCR beta chains was found in a later genetic analysis and replicated in an independent cohort. A later analysis found that TCR association rates varied across HLA loci, with DRB1 alleles showing the most associated TCRs and HLA-C alleles the fewest. The authors suggested that the approach could potentially be generalized to other disease states and immunological phenotypes. When HLA alleles, especially DR and DQ, strongly co-occurred, TCR associations were difficult to assign to individual alleles. In a later genetic analysis, fewer N-insertions in productive TCRs were reported among donors in an Asian-associated ancestry cluster than the roughly 700-donor mean. An earlier analysis of several hundred of the donors showed that most TCR beta V segments appeared in productive rearrangements either about 87% or about 30% of the time, which broadly matched IMGT annotations. In a later analysis, most CMV-associated TCR beta chains were found to appear HLA-restricted, with HLA associations seemingly driven largely by CMV exposure. Specific HLA alleles were associated with 15,000 to 20,000 TCR beta sequences at a false discovery rate of 0.05 in a later analysis. CMV serostatus was the only immune exposure information available for the cohort. Compared with equally common non-associated chains, HLA-associated TCR beta chains in a later analysis were more clonally expanded and had lower generation probabilities. In vitro tests confirmed that a few of the cytomegalovirus-associated TCR beta chains recognize cytomegalovirus antigens. In both the original and validation cohorts, the classifier was reported to diagnose cytomegalovirus status with high specificity and sensitivity. Several of the top co-occurrence clusters appeared to be linked to parvovirus B19, influenza, CMV and Epstein-Barr virus, according to a later analysis. A cluster of highly shared sequence variants was judged likely to represent a technical artifact of the sequencing pipeline. Linkage disequilibrium might explain the correlated functional status among segregating V segments, but an unknown experimental factor could not be excluded. The study gave a list of roughly 150 TCR beta chains associated with cytomegalovirus. Most TCR sequences were seen in very few donors, while some public TCRs were found in many individuals.

Library preparation employed the immunoSEQ multiplex PCR assay. For the multiplex PCR, a mixture combining 60 forward primers for TCR Vbeta segments and 13 reverse primers for TCR Jbeta segments was used. A multiplex PCR assay on genomic DNA amplified the CDR3 region of rearranged TCR beta genes. The amplified TCR beta libraries were sequenced on the Illumina HiSeq System as 87-base-pair reads. In the authors' own workflow: A later analysis counted 65 million to 90 million unique TCR beta chains across the 550 to 800 repertoires, and about 10 million of these chains were shared by at least two donors. Raw reads were error-corrected and collapsed into unique sequences by a nearest-neighbor algorithm in which closely related sequences were merged to remove PCR and sequencing errors. Alignment of CDR3 sequences to IMGT reference sequences was used to assign V, D and J gene segments. For a sequence to be retained, a match of at least six nucleotides to both a V gene segment and a J gene segment was required. Rearrangements were called productive when the CDR3 lacked stop codons and stayed in frame with V and J; all others were non-productive. Following IMGT convention, CDR3 was defined as the stretch from the second conserved V-encoded cysteine up to the conserved J-encoded phenylalanine. In an earlier analysis of around 540 of the donors, sequences lacking an unambiguous match to a single V gene segment were excluded. In an earlier analysis of around 590 of the donors, a V segment was called functional when productive rearrangements were above 56.7%, and segregating when the standard deviation between donors exceeded 5%. To diagnose cytomegalovirus status from the catalog of TCR beta chain sequences, a statistical classification framework was built. In a later analysis, TCR nucleotide sequences were compared against IMGT/GENE-DB human TR gene sequences so that V and J genes could be assigned. A later analysis assigned CDR3 sequences and most-parsimonious VDJ recombination scenarios with the TCRdist pipeline. In a later analysis, each TCR beta chain was defined by its CDR3 amino acid sequence together with its V-gene family, and reads lacking a unique V-gene family were excluded. In a later analysis, 550 to 650 highly shared, low-generation-probability nucleotide sequences were removed to address suspected cross-contamination and a sequencing artifact. For each public chain, a later analysis derived a clonal expansion index from normalized ranks of inferred template counts within each repertoire. In a later analysis, generation probabilities were computed with a VDJ recombination model fitted to out-of-frame rearrangements, and the resulting probabilities were checked against IGoR. In a later analysis, hypergeometric tests were used to score TCR-TCR, TCR-HLA and TCR-CMV co-occurrence, with a repertoire-size bias correction applied to TCR pairs. A later analysis estimated false discovery rates by permuting HLA or CMV assignments 20 times. A later analysis grouped co-occurring TCRs with DBSCAN, adding TCRdist sequence similarity when clustering within HLA-allele-positive subsets. Repertoires with fewer than 30,000 or more than 120,000 public chains were left out of co-occurrence clustering, as were five repertoires with anomalous nucleotide sharing. As stored in TCRdb, this immuneACCESS dataset retains in-frame rearrangements with V and J assigned. A fraction of the clones does not appear; measured against another copy, unresolved V genes explain less than half of the discrepancy, and the remainder lacks a known reason. D and trimming were read from the DNA, whereas the V and J calls and clone size are those reported in that table. This sample's table lists over 65,000 clones. The ten largest clones represent approximately 4.2% of the sample.

The cohort was made up of about 610 healthy bone marrow donors. All cohort members were sampled while nominally healthy, although unrecorded immune exposures were likely present. The donor was CMV seronegative and was included in the group of over 300 seronegative cohort members. Every donor gave a peripheral blood sample, and the peripheral blood mononuclear cells from that sample were used for TCR beta sequencing. The Qiagen DNeasy Blood Extraction Kit was used to extract genomic DNA from the blood cell samples. This sequence was found in a man aged 30 to 39 in good health and CMV-seronegative. The sequenced sample consisted of PBMCs.

The nucleotide sequence reads as follows: TGTGCCAGCAGCGTGGACAGGGAAGAGACCCAGTACTTC. It translates to CASSVDREETQYF. The chain couples TRBV5-5 to TRBJ2-5, and 8 junctional nucleotides match TRBD1. Taken from the germline V gene (reference sequence), the CDR1 and CDR2 loops are SGHKS and YYEKEE. From the cysteine up to the phenylalanine, the CDR3 has a length of 13 residues. Only CDR3 DNA is held: 39 bases, read in frame from base 1. From V the trimming removes 4 bases and from J it removes 3 bases, while the gene matches leave 2 bases of the junction unaccounted for. With the portions outside the CDR3 filled from the reference TRBV5-5 and TRBJ2-5 genes, the complete variable region becomes DAGVTQSPTHLIKTRGQQVTLRCSPISGHKSVSWYQQVLGQGPQFIFQYYEKEERGRGNFPDRFSARQFPNYSSELNVNALLLGDSALYLCASSVDREETQYFGPGTRLLVL.